Listed below are T cell receptor beta chains from one sample, sequenced in a study of T-cell memory formation after mild COVID-19. TCRdb re-analysed the 5' RACE reads in MiXCR, keeping a single row per CDR3 protein. The sample carries roughly 560,000 distinct CDR3 sequences, 20% recorded once. The sequencing sample was made of PBMCs or a T cell subset sorted from them (not recorded which). The origin of the receptors is an adult woman who had mild COVID-19 (a few samples of this study predate the infection). Cell type and time point are not known. Both conserved end residues are part of each CDR3. A D gene is named only where the DNA matches it firmly. Size tells how often a clone was seen (once, few, many) or the class of an expanded clone, and some rows leave it out.

V: TRBV19
D: -
J: TRBJ2-7
size: -
DNA: TGTGCCAGTAGTATAGGTAGATCTGGGGTCAGCGGGCAGTACTTC
CDR3: CASSIGRSGVSGQYF

V: TRBV6-5
D: TRBD1
J: TRBJ1-2
size: -
DNA: TGTGCCAGCAGTTACGGGACAGGAGGCTACACCTTC
CDR3: CASSYGTGGYTF

V: TRBV30
D: -
J: TRBJ1-2
size: -
DNA: TGTGCCTGGAGTTCGCCCCAGGGAAACTATGGCTACACCTTC
CDR3: CAWSSPQGNYGYTF

V: TRBV20-1
D: -
J: TRBJ1-2
size: -
DNA: TGCAGTGCTCCTACAGGGTGGAATGGCTACACCTTC
CDR3: CSAPTGWNGYTF

V: TRBV7-9
D: -
J: TRBJ1-1
size: many
DNA: TGTGCCAGCAGCTTGGGGGTTGAAGCTTTCTTT
CDR3: CASSLGVEAFF

V: TRBV4-3
D: TRBD1
J: TRBJ2-5
size: -
DNA: TGCGCCAGCAGCCCGGGGGACAGGGCGGGGGAGACCCAGTACTTC
CDR3: CASSPGDRAGETQYF

V: TRBV12-3/TRBV12-4
D: -
J: TRBJ1-2
size: -
DNA: TGTGCCAGCAGTCCCCTTGGGACTCGACCGGACAGTTATGGCTACACCTTC
CDR3: CASSPLGTRPDSYGYTF

V: TRBV5-1
D: -
J: TRBJ2-7
size: -
DNA: TGCGCCAGCAGCTTGTCCTTTCAGATATCGGACTACGAGCAGTACTTC
CDR3: CASSLSFQISDYEQYF

V: TRBV18
D: -
J: TRBJ2-3
size: -
DNA: TGTGCCAGCTCACCGGGACTTAACACAGATACGCAGTATTTT
CDR3: CASSPGLNTDTQYF

V: TRBV5-5
D: -
J: TRBJ2-7
size: once
DNA: TGTGCCAGCAGCTTGTCCCCTCAACGGGGGGCGGACTACGAGCAGTACTTC
CDR3: CASSLSPQRGADYEQYF

V: TRBV29-1
D: -
J: TRBJ2-7
size: few
DNA: TGCAGCGTTCTCCGGGGGCCCGAAGACTACGAGCAGTACTTC
CDR3: CSVLRGPEDYEQYF

V: TRBV6-5
D: -
J: TRBJ2-5
size: many
DNA: TGTGCCAGCAGTACCGGGACTCAAGCTTTAAAGACCCAGTACTTC
CDR3: CASSTGTQALKTQYF

V: TRBV29-1
D: -
J: TRBJ1-1
size: -
DNA: TGCAGCGTTAGTGGGATATCTTCTGAAGCTTTCTTT
CDR3: CSVSGISSEAFF

V: TRBV18
D: -
J: TRBJ1-1
size: -
DNA: TGTGCCAGCTCACCCGCCCTTGAAGCTTTCTTT
CDR3: CASSPALEAFF

V: TRBV10-3
D: -
J: TRBJ2-7
size: -
DNA: TGTGCCATCAGTGTTGTTGCCAGTTACACCTACGAGCAGTACTTC
CDR3: CAISVVASYTYEQYF

V: TRBV12-3/TRBV12-4
D: -
J: TRBJ2-2
size: few
DNA: TGTGCCAGCAGTCCTCAGGGACAGAACACCGGGGAGCTGTTTTTT
CDR3: CASSPQGQNTGELFF

V: TRBV7-2
D: -
J: TRBJ2-7
size: -
DNA: TGTGCCAGCAGCTCTCCCGGGACTGCCTCCTACGAGCAGTACTTC
CDR3: CASSSPGTASYEQYF